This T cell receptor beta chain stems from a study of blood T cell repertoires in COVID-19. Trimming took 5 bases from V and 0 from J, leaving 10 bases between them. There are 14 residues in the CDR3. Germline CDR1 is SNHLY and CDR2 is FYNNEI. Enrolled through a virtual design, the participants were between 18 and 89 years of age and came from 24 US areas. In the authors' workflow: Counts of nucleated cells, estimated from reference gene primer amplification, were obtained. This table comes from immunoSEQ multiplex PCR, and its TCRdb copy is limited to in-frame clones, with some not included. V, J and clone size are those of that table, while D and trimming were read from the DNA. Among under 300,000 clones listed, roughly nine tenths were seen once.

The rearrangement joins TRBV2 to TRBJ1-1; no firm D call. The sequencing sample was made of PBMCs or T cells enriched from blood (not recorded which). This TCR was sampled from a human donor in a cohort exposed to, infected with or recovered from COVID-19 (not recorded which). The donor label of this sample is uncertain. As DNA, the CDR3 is TGTGCCAGCAGTCAGGAACAAGTGAACACTGAAGCTTTCTTT. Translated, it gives CASSQEQVNTEAFF.